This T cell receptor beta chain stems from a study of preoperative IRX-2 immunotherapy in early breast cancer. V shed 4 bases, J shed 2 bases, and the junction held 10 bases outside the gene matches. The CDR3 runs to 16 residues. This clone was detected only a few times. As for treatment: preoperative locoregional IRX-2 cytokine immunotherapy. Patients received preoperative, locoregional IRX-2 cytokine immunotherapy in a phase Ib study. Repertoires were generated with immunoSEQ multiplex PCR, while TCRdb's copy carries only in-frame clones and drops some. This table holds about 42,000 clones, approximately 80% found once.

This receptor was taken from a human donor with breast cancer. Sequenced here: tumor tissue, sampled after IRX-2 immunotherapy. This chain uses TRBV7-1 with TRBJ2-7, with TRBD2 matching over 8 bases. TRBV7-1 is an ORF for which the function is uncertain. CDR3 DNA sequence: TGTGCCAGCAGCTTAGTAACTAGCGGACGGACCTACGAGCAGTACTTC. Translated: CASSLVTSGRTYEQYF.